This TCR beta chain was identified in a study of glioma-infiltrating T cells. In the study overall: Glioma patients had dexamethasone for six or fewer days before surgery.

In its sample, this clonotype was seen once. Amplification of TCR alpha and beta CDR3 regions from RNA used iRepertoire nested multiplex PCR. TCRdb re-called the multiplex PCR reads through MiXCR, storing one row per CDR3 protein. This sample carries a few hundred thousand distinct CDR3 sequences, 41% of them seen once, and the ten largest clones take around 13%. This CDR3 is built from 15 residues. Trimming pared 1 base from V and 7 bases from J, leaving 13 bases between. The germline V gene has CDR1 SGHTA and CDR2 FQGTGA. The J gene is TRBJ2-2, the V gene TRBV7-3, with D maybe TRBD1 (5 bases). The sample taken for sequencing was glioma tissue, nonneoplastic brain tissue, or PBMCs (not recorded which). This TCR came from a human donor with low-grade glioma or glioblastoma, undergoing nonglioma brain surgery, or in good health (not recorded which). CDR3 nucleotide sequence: TGTGCCAGCAGCTTAAGTAGGGGCGTCGGCGGGGAGCTGTTTTTT. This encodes CASSLSRGVGGELFF.